Shown below are 12 T cell receptor beta chains from a single sample sequenced in a study of cytomegalovirus exposure and HLA in healthy donors. Primers for the PCR totalled 60 Vbeta and 13 Jbeta. Only in-frame clones appear in the TCRdb table, and some are missing; sequencing was by immunoSEQ multiplex PCR. Found here are roughly 140,000 clones, around 79% of them singletons; the top ten hold around 6.6%. Sequencing was done on a sample of PBMCs. The source of these receptors is a man in his forties or fifties in good health and CMV-seropositive.

V gene TRBV29-1 combines with J gene TRBJ2-5; no firm D call. There are 13 residues in the CDR3. The germline V gene has CDR1 SQVTM and CDR2 ANQGSEA. The V end lost 5 bases, the J end lost 5 bases, and 15 bases lay between the germline ends. This CDR3 reads CSVPLSPSETQYF. CDR3 bases: TGCAGCGTTCCCCTCAGCCCTAGTGAGACCCAGTACTTC.

The chain links TRBV5-1 to TRBJ2-7; 10 bases are a match to TRBD2. The V gene end was trimmed by 1 base and the J gene end by 2 bases; junction bases not matched to a gene: 3. Per the germline V gene, CDR1 is SGHRS and CDR2 is YFSETQ. This CDR3 comprises 15 residues. The CDR3 coding sequence is TGCGCCAGCAGCTTGACTAGCGGGACCGCCTACGAGCAGTACTTC. This encodes CASSLTSGTAYEQYF.

The chain has TRBV4-1 and TRBJ2-7, with 10 bases matching TRBD2. Trimming took 3 bases from V and 4 from J; bases not matched to a gene: 9. Germline CDR1 is MGHRA and CDR2 is YSYEKL. This CDR3 has 16 amino acids. Here the CDR3 DNA reads TGCGCCAGCAGCCACCGGACTAGCGGTCAAACTTACGAGCAGTACTTC. Its translation is CASSHRTSGQTYEQYF.

This clone was counted a single time. The V and J genes are TRBV5-1 and TRBJ2-5; 14 nucleotides agree with TRBD2. The CDR3 consists of 15 residues. Looked up from germline, CDR1 is SGHRS and CDR2 is YFSETQ. Unmatched junction bases numbered 9, after V lost 3 bases and J lost 11 bases. The CDR3 protein is CASSWSGTSGGEQYF. The DNA for the CDR3 is TGCGCCAGCAGCTGGTCCGGGACTAGCGGGGGAGAGCAGTACTTC.

Note on this clone: Other DNA sequences from this sample encode an identical CDR3 as well. The chain has TRBV5-1 and TRBJ2-3, with 11 positions matching TRBD2. CDR1 SGHRS and CDR2 YFSETQ come from the germline V gene. This CDR3 region has 16 residues. Trimming cost V 4 bases and J 3 bases; bases outside gene matches: 7. CDR3 region: CASSLGGTSGTDTQYF. Here the CDR3 DNA reads TGCGCCAGCAGCCTGGGCGGGACTAGCGGTACAGATACGCAGTATTTT.

The chain combines TRBV6-5 with TRBJ1-4; TRBD1 aligns across 8 bases. The V gene's germline CDR1 is MNHEY and CDR2 SVGAGI. After removal of 8 bases from V and 6 bases from J, the junction contained 5 bases not matched to a gene. CDR3 length equals 13 residues. CDR3 sequence: CASGDRGDEKLFF. The CDR3 DNA reads as TGTGCCAGCGGAGACAGGGGTGATGAAAAACTGTTTTTT.

J is TRBJ1-1 and V is TRBV12-5; D is perhaps TRBD1 (6 bases). The CDR3 totals 13 residues. The V and J ends lost 4 bases and 5 bases respectively, with 11 bases between them. Germline CDR1 reads LGHNT; CDR2 reads FRNRAP. Here the CDR3 reads CASGSEGGTEAFF. The CDR3 DNA reads as TGTGCTAGTGGTTCCGAGGGGGGGACTGAAGCTTTCTTT.

The chain joins TRBV7-8 to TRBJ2-1, with D possibly matching TRBD2 (6 bases). The germline V and J ends were trimmed by 5 bases and 5 bases, with 16 bases remaining between them. Germline V gene lookup returns CDR1 SGHVS and CDR2 FQNEAQ. The CDR3 is 15 residues long. The CDR3 DNA sequence: TGTGCCAGCAGCCGGCCCGGGACTCCTAACAATGAGCAGTTCTTC. Encoded protein: CASSRPGTPNNEQFF.

This chain uses TRBV18 with TRBJ2-7; 10 bases are a match to TRBD2. Germline V gene sequence: CDR1 KGHSH, CDR2 LQKENI. The CDR3 extends over 17 amino acids. With 6 bases clipped from V and 2 bases from J, the junction kept 13 bases outside the gene matches. The DNA of the CDR3 is TGTGCCAGCTCCCCCCCCGGGAAGCGGGAGGGAACCTACGAGCAGTACTTC. Protein: CASSPPGKREGTYEQYF.

The genes are TRBV18 and TRBJ2-5, with D possibly being TRBD2 (5 bases). Trimming shortened V by 2 bases and J by 2 bases, and 9 bases separated the two germline ends. Germline loops: CDR1 KGHSH, CDR2 LQKENI. The CDR3 extends over 14 amino acids. The CDR3 sequence is CASSPLEGQETQYF. The CDR3 DNA follows: TGTGCCAGCTCACCATTAGAGGGTCAAGAGACCCAGTACTTC. Full variable domain (rest looked up from reference TRBV18 and TRBJ2-5): NAGVMQNPRHLVRRRGQEARLRCSPMKGHSHVYWYRQLPEEGLKFMVYLQKENIIDESGMPKERFSAEFPKEGPSILRIQQVVRGDSAAYFCASSPLEGQETQYFGPGTRLLVL.

The chain joins TRBV19 to TRBJ2-1; 9 positions agree with TRBD1. The CDR3 totals 11 residues. The germline V gene encodes CDR1 LNHDA and CDR2 SQIVND (reference sequence). J gave up 15 bases and V 3 bases, and 3 bases lay outside the gene matches. CDR3 coding DNA: TGTGCCAGTAGTATGGGACAGGGCCCGTTCTTC. Protein: CASSMGQGPFF.

The chain carries TRBV7-9 and TRBJ2-2, with TRBD1 matching 8 bases. The CDR3 runs to 15 residues. From germline, CDR1 is SEHNR and CDR2 FQNEAQ (reference sequence). Losses at the gene ends were 5 bases for V and 3 bases for J; bases not matched to a gene: 5. CDR3 region: CASSLQGAYTGELFF. The CDR3 nucleotides are TGTGCCAGCAGCCTCCAGGGGGCCTACACCGGGGAGCTGTTTTTT.